The 17 T cell receptor beta chains given below trace back to one sample, sequenced in a study of blood T cells in healthy people across ages. Alongside a J-beta primer mix, a sample-barcoded 5' primer served in a second PCR lasting 7 to 11 cycles. TCRdb independently ran MiXCR on the 5' RACE reads; one entry per CDR3 protein. This sample has more than 800,000 distinct CDR3 sequences, with under 55% found just once. Sequenced: blood. The receptors here all came from an older woman in good health.

This clonotype came up once. The V call is TRBV27, the J call TRBJ2-1; the match to TRBD1 covers 7 bases. J lost 9 bases, V lost 7 bases, and 9 bases had no gene match. The CDR3 length is 13 residues. Germline CDR1 and CDR2: MNHEY and SMNVEV (reference sequence). CDR3 in amino acids: CASTPTGLGEQFF. CDR3 nucleotide sequence: TGTGCCAGCACCCCGACAGGGCTAGGTGAGCAGTTCTTC.

DNA of the CDR3: TGTGCCAGCAGCCCCCGGGACCGCAGGGAGACCCAGTACTTC. Translating it yields CASSPRDRRETQYF. J is TRBJ2-5 and V is TRBV9; D is perhaps TRBD1 or TRBD2 (5 bases each). There are 14 residues in the CDR3. Germline loops: CDR1 SGDLS, CDR2 YYNGEE. Trimming pared 4 bases from V and 5 bases from J, leaving 15 bases between. The full variable domain, its missing parts supplied by reference TRBV9 and TRBJ2-5, is DSGVTQTPKHLITATGQRVTLRCSPRSGDLSVYWYQQSLDQGLQFLIQYYNGEERAKGNILERFSAQQFPDLHSELNLSSLELGDSALYFCASSPRDRRETQYFGPGTRLLVL.

The table lists this clonotype with a few counts. The genes are TRBV5-1 and TRBJ1-5; D is unresolved. Germline CDR1 SGHRS, CDR2 YFSETQ. The V end lost 0 bases, the J end lost 6 bases, and 10 bases lay between the germline ends. The CDR3 spans 14 residues. For the CDR3, the DNA is TGCGCCAGCAGCTTGGCGGGGTTGAGTCAGCCCCAGCATTTT. As protein: CASSLAGLSQPQHF. The full variable domain, with the rest looked up from reference TRBV5-1 and TRBJ1-5, is KAGVTQTPRYLIKTRGQQVTLSCSPISGHRSVSWYQQTPGQGLQFLFEYFSETQRNKGNFPGRFSGRQFSNSRSEMNVSTLELGDSALYLCASSLAGLSQPQHFGDGTRLSIL.

A few counts support this clonotype. The rearrangement uses TRBV29-1 and TRBJ2-1; D not resolved. CDR1 and CDR2 (germline): SQVTM, ANQGSEA. CDR3 length: 12 amino acids. Trimming took off 5 bases at V and 6 bases at J, with 11 bases between the two ends. In nucleotides, the CDR3 is TGCAGCGTTATATCGACCCTCAATGAGCAGTTCTTC. This gives the protein CSVISTLNEQFF.

The genes are TRBV9 and TRBJ2-5, with a tentative D call TRBD2 (6 bases). The V gene's germline CDR1 is SGDLS and CDR2 YYNGEE. The V end lost 1 base, the J end lost 4 bases, and 11 bases lay between the germline ends. The CDR3 length is 14 residues. The CDR3 DNA follows: TGTGCCAGCAGCGTATGGGCTAGCGTAGAGACCCAGTACTTC. Its protein is CASSVWASVETQYF.

The chain carries TRBV27 and TRBJ1-5, with 8 nucleotides matching TRBD1. In germline, CDR1 is MNHEY, CDR2 SMNVEV (reference sequence). The CDR3 sequence is 17 residues long. Trimming at V came to 5 bases and at J to 5 bases, leaving 14 bases not matched to a gene. The CDR3, as DNA: TGTGCCAGCAGTCCTGGGACAGGCGCCGCTTATTATCAGCCCCAGCATTTT. It encodes CASSPGTGAAYYQPQHF.

This clonotype came up a few times. V and J are TRBV20-1 and TRBJ2-3; D is perhaps TRBD2 (5 bases). Germline V CDR1 and CDR2: DFQATT, SNEGSKA (reference sequence). This CDR3 region has 13 residues. The V end was cut by 0 bases, the J end by 8 bases, with 12 bases between. CDR3 residues: CSARDPYRGTQYF. The CDR3 region has the DNA TGCAGTGCTAGAGACCCCTATCGGGGTACGCAGTATTTT.

This clonotype has a handful of counts. The chain links TRBV5-1 to TRBJ1-4, with TRBD1 identical over 7 bases. CDR3 size: 14 residues. Losses at the gene ends were 4 bases for V and 3 bases for J; bases not matched to a gene: 3. The germline CDR1 and CDR2 sequences are SGHRS and YFSETQ. In DNA, the CDR3 is TGCGCCAGCAGCGAACAGGGGCCTAATGAAAAACTGTTTTTT. Residues: CASSEQGPNEKLFF.

This chain uses TRBV24-1 with TRBJ2-3; D gene unclear. The CDR3 is 14 amino acids. Per the germline V gene, CDR1 is KGHDR and CDR2 is SFDVKD. Trimming removed 6 bases from V and 2 bases from J, with 11 bases in between. The CDR3 sequence: CATSIYRNTDTQYF. Written as DNA, the CDR3 is TGTGCCACCAGTATCTACCGTAACACAGATACGCAGTATTTT.

CDR3 in DNA: TGTGCCAGCAGTTCCGGGACCACCAGCTCCTACGAGCAGTACTTC. Protein product: CASSSGTTSSYEQYF. V gene TRBV12-3 or TRBV12-4 combines with J gene TRBJ2-7; perhaps D is TRBD1 or TRBD2 (5 bases each). The V and J ends lost 4 bases and 0 bases respectively, with 13 bases between them. This CDR3 spans 15 amino acids.

The chain has TRBV2 and TRBJ2-7; TRBD1 matches 12 bases. The DNA end is a closer match to TRBJ2-5, so the J assignment may be wrong. The V gene's germline CDR1 is SNHLY and CDR2 FYNNEI. The CDR3 covers 17 residues. The chain's CDR3 is CASKGGTGGSGSETQYF. In nucleotides, the CDR3 is TGTGCCAGCAAAGGGGGGACAGGGGGCAGCGGGAGTGAGACCCAGTACTTC.

This chain uses TRBV30 with TRBJ2-3; D is unclear. The CDR3 sequence is 12 residues long. Trimming cost V 2 bases and J 3 bases, with 6 bases left between them. CDR1 and CDR2 (germline): GTSNPN, SVGIG (reference sequence). CDR3 in amino acids: CAWSRKTDTQYF. CDR3 nucleotides: TGTGCCTGGAGTCGGAAGACAGATACGCAGTATTTT.

This clonotype was counted ten times or more. The V call is TRBV6-2 or TRBV6-3, the J call TRBJ2-1; TRBD2 aligns across 9 bases. The junction had 11 bases not matched to a gene; V was cut back by 6 bases and J by 5 bases. CDR3 length: 16 amino acids. CDR1 and CDR2 (germline): MNHEY, SVGEGT. The CDR3 DNA is TGTGCCAGCAGGCCCCTTTCCGGGACTAGCAACAATGAGCAGTTCTTC. This gives the protein CASRPLSGTSNNEQFF.

V and J are TRBV5-5 and TRBJ2-3; no reliable D call. The length of the CDR3 is 16 residues. The germline V gene encodes CDR1 SGHKS and CDR2 YYEKEE (reference sequence). V lost 1 base and J lost 4, with 16 bases in between. In DNA form, the CDR3 reads TGTGCCAGCAGCTTGACGGGCACAGTTAGCCCAGATACGCAGTATTTT. As protein: CASSLTGTVSPDTQYF.

A note on this clonotype: A read error may account for a junction end that differs from germline. The chain has TRBV6-5 and TRBJ2-1; D call uncertain. Germline CDR1 MNHEY, CDR2 SVGAGI. The CDR3 runs to 13 residues. This CDR3 reads CASSDSLNREQFF. Here the CDR3 DNA reads TGTGCCAGCAGTGACTCTCTGAATAGGGAGCAGTTCTTC.

This clonotype was detected only a few times. Mismatch with germline at one junction end may stem from a read error. The chain combines TRBV7-6 with TRBJ2-3; D uncertain. The CDR3 loop spans 14 amino acids. The germline CDR1 and CDR2 sequences are SGHVS and FNYEAQ. The CDR3 reads CASGLVSGTDTQYF. The CDR3 coding sequence is TGTGCCAGCGGCTTAGTCTCCGGCACAGATACGCAGTATTTT. Full variable domain (missing parts from reference TRBV7-6 and TRBJ2-3): GAGVSQSPRYKVTKRGQDVALRCDPISGHVSLYWYRQALGQGPEFLTYFNYEAQQDKSGLPNDRFSAERPEGSISTLTIQRTEQRDSAMYRCASGLVSGTDTQYFGPGTRLTVL.

The table lists this clonotype with a few counts. The rearrangement links TRBV27 to TRBJ1-1; no clear D. The ends were cut back, 2 bases at V and 6 bases at J, with 19 bases in the middle. Looked up from germline, CDR1 is MNHEY and CDR2 is SMNVEV (reference sequence). The CDR3 contains 16 residues. The CDR3 DNA sequence: TGTGCCAGCAGTTTAGGGGTCCTCCCCATTGCGTCTGAAGCTTTCTTT. Protein product: CASSLGVLPIASEAFF.